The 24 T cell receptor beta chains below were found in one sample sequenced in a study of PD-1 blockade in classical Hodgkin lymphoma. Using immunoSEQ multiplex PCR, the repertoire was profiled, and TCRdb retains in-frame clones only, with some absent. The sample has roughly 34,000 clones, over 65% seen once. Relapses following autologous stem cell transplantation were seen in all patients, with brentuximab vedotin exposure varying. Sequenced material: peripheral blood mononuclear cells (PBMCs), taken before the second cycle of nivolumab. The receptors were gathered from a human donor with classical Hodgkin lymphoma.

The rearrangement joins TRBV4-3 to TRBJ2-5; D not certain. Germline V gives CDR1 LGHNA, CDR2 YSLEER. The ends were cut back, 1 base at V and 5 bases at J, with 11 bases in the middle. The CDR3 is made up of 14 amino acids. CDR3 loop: CASSQGPREETQYF. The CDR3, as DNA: TGCGCCAGCAGCCAAGGGCCCCGTGAGGAGACCCAGTACTTC.

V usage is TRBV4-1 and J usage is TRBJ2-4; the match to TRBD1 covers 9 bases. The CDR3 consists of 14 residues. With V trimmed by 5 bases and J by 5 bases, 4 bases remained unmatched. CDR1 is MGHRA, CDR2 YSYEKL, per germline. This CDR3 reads CASSTRDRENIQYF. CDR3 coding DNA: TGCGCCAGCAGCACCCGGGACAGGGAAAACATTCAGTACTTC.

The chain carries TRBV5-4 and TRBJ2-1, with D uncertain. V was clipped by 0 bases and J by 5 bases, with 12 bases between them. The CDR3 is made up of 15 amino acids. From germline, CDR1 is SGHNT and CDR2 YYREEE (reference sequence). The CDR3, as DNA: TGTGCCAGCAGCTTGGGACTTTTAAGCGACAATGAGCAGTTCTTC. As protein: CASSLGLLSDNEQFF.

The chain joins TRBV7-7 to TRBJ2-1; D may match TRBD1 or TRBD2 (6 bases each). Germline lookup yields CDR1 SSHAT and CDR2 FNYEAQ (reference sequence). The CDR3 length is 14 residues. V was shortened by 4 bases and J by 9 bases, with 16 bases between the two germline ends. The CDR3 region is CASSSAGQGTEQFF. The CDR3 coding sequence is TGTGCCAGCAGCTCCGCGGGGCAGGGGACTGAGCAGTTCTTC.

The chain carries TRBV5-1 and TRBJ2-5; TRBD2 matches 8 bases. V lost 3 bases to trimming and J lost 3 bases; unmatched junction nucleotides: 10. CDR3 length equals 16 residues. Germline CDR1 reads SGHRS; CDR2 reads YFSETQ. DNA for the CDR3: TGCGCCAGCAGCTCCCAACCCGGGACTAGAAAAGAGACCCAGTACTTC. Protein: CASSSQPGTRKETQYF.

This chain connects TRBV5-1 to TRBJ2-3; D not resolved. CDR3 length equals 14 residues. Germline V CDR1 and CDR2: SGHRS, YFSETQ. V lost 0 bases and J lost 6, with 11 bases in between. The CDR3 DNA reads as TGCGCCAGCAGCTTGGCCGTCCGCGCGGATACGCAGTATTTT. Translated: CASSLAVRADTQYF.

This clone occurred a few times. The CDR3: CASTRQEGYYEQYF. CDR3 coding DNA: TGTGCCAGCACCAGACAGGAGGGTTACTACGAGCAGTACTTC. The chain combines TRBV7-6 with TRBJ2-7; TRBD1 or TRBD2 may be the D gene (6 bases each). Trimming removed 7 bases from V and 3 bases from J, with 16 bases in between. The CDR3 runs to 14 residues. The germline V gene encodes CDR1 SGHVS and CDR2 FNYEAQ.

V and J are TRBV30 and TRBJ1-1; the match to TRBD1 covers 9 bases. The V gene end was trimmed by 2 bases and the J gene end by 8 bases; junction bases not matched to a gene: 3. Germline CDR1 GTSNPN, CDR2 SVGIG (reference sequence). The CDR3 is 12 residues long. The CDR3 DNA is TGTGCCTGGAGTCGGGACAGGGAGGAAGCTTTCTTT. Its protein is CAWSRDREEAFF.

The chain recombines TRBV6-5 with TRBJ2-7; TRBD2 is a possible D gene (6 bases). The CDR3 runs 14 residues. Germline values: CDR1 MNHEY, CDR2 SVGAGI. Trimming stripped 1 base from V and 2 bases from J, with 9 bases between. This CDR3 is CASSYWGETYEQYF. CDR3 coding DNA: TGTGCCAGCAGTTACTGGGGGGAAACCTACGAGCAGTACTTC.

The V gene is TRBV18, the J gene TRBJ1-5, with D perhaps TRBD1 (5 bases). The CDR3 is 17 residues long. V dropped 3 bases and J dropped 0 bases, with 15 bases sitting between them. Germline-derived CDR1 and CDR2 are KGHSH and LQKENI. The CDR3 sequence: CASSPTEGSYSNQPQHF. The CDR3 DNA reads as TGTGCCAGCTCACCGACCGAGGGGAGCTATAGCAATCAGCCCCAGCATTTT.

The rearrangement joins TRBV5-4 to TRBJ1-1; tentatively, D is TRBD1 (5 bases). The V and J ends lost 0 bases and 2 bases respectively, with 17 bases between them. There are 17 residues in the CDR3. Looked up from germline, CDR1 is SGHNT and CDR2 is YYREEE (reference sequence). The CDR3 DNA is TGTGCCAGCAGCTTGGCGGGAGGTGGGGGTCTTAACACTGAAGCTTTCTTT. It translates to CASSLAGGGGLNTEAFF.

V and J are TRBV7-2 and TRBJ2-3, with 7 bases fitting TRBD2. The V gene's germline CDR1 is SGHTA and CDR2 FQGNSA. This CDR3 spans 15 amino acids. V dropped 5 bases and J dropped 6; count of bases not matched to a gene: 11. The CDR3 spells CASSPSREAGDTQYF. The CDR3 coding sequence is TGTGCCAGCAGCCCCTCCAGGGAAGCGGGGGATACGCAGTATTTT.

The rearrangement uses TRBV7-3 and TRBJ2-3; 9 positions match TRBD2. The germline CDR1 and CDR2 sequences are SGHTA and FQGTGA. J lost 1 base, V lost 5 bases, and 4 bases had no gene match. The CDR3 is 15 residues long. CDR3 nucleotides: TGTGCCAGCAGCCCTGAGCGGGGGGGCACAGATACGCAGTATTTT. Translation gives CASSPERGGTDTQYF.

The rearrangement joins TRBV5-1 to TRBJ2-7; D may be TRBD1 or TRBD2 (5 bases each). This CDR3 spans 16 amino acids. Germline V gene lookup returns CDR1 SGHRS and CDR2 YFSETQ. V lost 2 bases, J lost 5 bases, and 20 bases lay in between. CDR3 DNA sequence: TGCGCCAGCAGCTTTAATCCGGGACCTCAGGCCGACGAGCAGTACTTC. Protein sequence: CASSFNPGPQADEQYF.

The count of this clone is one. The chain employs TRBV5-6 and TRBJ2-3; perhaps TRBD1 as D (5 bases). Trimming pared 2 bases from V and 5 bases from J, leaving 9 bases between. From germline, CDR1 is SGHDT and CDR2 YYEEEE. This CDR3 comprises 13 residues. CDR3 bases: TGTGCCAGCAGCTTAAAGGGGCAAGATACGCAGTATTTT. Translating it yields CASSLKGQDTQYF.

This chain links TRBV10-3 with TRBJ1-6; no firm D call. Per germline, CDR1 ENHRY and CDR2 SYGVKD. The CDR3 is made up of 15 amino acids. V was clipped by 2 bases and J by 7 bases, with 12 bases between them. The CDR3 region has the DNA TGTGCCATCAGTGAGATGCCCCGACCGAATTCACCCCTCCACTTT. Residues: CAISEMPRPNSPLHF.

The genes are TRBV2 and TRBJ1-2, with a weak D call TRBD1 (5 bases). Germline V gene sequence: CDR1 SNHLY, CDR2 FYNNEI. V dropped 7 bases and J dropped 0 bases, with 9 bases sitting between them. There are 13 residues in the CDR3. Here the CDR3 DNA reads TGTGCCAGCACCTGGGGGACTAACTATGGCTACACCTTC. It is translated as CASTWGTNYGYTF.

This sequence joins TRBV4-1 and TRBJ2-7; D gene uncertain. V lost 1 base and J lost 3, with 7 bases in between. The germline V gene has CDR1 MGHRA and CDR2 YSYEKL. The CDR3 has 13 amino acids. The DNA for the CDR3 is TGCGCCAGCAGCCAAGTGGAATTCTACGAGCAGTACTTC. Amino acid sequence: CASSQVEFYEQYF.

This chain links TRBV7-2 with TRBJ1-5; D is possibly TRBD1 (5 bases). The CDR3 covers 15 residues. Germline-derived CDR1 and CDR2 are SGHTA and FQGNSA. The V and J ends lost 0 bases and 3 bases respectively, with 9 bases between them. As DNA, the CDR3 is TGTGCCAGCAGCTTAGCGCCCAGGGACAATCAGCCCCAGCATTTT. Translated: CASSLAPRDNQPQHF.

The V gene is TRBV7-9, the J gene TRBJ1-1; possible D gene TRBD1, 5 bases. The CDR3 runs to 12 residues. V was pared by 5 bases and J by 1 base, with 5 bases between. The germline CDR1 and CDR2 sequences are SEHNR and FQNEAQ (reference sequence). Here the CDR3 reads CASSTGNTEAFF. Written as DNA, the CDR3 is TGTGCCAGCAGCACAGGGAACACTGAAGCTTTCTTT.

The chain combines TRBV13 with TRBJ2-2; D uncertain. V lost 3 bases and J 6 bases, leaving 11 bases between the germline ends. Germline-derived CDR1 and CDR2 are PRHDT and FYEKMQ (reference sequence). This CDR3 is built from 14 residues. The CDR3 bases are TGTGCCAGCAGCTTGAACGGCGGACCCGGGGAGCTGTTTTTT. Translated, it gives CASSLNGGPGELFF.

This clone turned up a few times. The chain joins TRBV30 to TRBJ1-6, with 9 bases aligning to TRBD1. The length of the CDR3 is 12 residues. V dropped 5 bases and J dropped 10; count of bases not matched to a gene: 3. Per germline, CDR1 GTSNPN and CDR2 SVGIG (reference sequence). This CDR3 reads CAWGTGRSPLHF. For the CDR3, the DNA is TGTGCCTGGGGGACAGGGCGCTCACCCCTCCACTTT.

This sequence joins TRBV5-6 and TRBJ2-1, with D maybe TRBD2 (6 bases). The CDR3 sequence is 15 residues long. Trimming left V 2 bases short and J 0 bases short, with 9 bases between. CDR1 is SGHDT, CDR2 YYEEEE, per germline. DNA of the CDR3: TGTGCCAGCAGCTTTGGGGGGAGCTCCTACAATGAGCAGTTCTTC. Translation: CASSFGGSSYNEQFF.

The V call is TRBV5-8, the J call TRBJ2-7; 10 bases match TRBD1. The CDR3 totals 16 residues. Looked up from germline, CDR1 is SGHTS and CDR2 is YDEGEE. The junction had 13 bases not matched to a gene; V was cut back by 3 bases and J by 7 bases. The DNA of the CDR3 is TGTGCCAGCAGCTCGTATTACGGGACAGGGGTGGGTGAGCAGTACTTC. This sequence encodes CASSSYYGTGVGEQYF.